The 32 T cell receptor beta chains in this list originate from one sample, sequenced in a study of human T cells and chemical hapten exposure. Time point specified: pre-sensitization, week 0. Sample treatment: therapeutic diphenylcyclopropenone sensitization with weekly scalp DPC. TCRdb independently ran MiXCR on the RACE reads; one entry per CDR3 protein. The sample includes around 260,000 distinct CDR3 sequences, over 8% of them seen just once. The source was whole blood, collected in connection with sensitization to the hapten diphenylcyclopropenone (DPC). The receptor source for this set is a woman aged 35 to 49 with alopecia areata. Some clones in this sample may be carry-over from other donors' samples.

This clonotype appeared many times. The genes are TRBV6-5 and TRBJ1-2; 7 positions match TRBD1. V was pared by 5 bases and J by 4 bases, with 4 bases of the junction left unmatched. This CDR3 comprises 13 residues. Germline CDR1 reads MNHEY; CDR2 reads SVGAGI. The CDR3 is CASSPGQSYGYTF. Written as DNA, the CDR3 is TGTGCCAGCAGTCCGGGACAGAGCTATGGCTACACCTTC.

Many counts were recorded for this clonotype. This chain links TRBV9 with TRBJ1-4; no reliable D call. The CDR3 totals 15 residues. The germline CDR1 and CDR2 sequences are SGDLS and YYNGEE. V lost 0 bases, J lost 3 bases, and 9 bases lay in between. In nucleotides, the CDR3 is TGTGCCAGCAGCGTAGGGAGTTCCGCTAATGAAAAACTGTTTTTT. It is translated as CASSVGSSANEKLFF.

In this sample, this clonotype turned up a few times. The V call is TRBV28, the J call TRBJ2-2; perhaps TRBD1 as D (6 bases). CDR3 length: 18 residues. Germline CDR1 reads MDHEN; CDR2 reads SYDVKM. Trimming shortened V by 5 bases and J by 3 bases, and 22 bases separated the two germline ends. CDR3 protein: CASSPRPTPGAHTGELFF. As DNA, the CDR3 is TGTGCCAGCAGTCCCAGGCCAACGCCAGGGGCACACACCGGGGAGCTGTTTTTT. The whole variable domain, filled in from reference TRBV28 and TRBJ2-2, reads DVKVTQSSRYLVKRTGEKVFLECVQDMDHENMFWYRQDPGLGLRLIYFSYDVKMKEKGDIPEGYSVSREKKERFSLILESASTNQTSMYLCASSPRPTPGAHTGELFFGEGSRLTVL.

This clonotype has just a few counts. The V gene is TRBV4-3, the J gene TRBJ1-5; D not certain. This CDR3 has 13 residues. Trimming took 0 bases from V and 6 from J, leaving 6 bases between them. Germline V gives CDR1 LGHNA, CDR2 YSLEER. In nucleotides, the CDR3 is TGCGCCAGCAGCCAAGAGCGTGGTCAGCCCCAGCATTTT. Its protein is CASSQERGQPQHF.

This clonotype was seen a handful of times. The chain links TRBV25-1 to TRBJ1-2, with D uncertain. CDR1 and CDR2 (germline): MGHDK, SYGVNS. The CDR3 has 11 amino acids. V dropped 7 bases and J dropped 8 bases, with 11 bases sitting between them. The CDR3 DNA follows: TGTGCCAGCACTAGTACGTACGGCTACACCTTC. Protein sequence: CASTSTYGYTF.

This clonotype showed up just a few times. This chain connects TRBV5-1 to TRBJ1-5; a possible D gene is TRBD1 (5 bases). The V and J ends lost 0 bases and 3 bases respectively, with 10 bases between them. This CDR3 comprises 15 residues. CDR1 SGHRS and CDR2 YFSETQ come from the germline V gene. The CDR3 nucleotides are TGCGCCAGCAGCTTGGGGGGACCCTTCAATCAGCCCCAGCATTTT. Encoded protein: CASSLGGPFNQPQHF.

The chain is built from TRBV27 and TRBJ2-2, with D possibly called TRBD1 or TRBD2 (5 bases each). V was pared by 2 bases and J by 0 bases, with 16 bases between. In germline, CDR1 is MNHEY, CDR2 SMNVEV (reference sequence). The CDR3 loop spans 18 amino acids. The CDR3 reads CASSLRERGRTNTGELFF. The DNA for the CDR3 is TGTGCCAGCAGTTTAAGGGAACGGGGACGGACGAACACCGGGGAGCTGTTTTTT.

V is TRBV20-1 and J is TRBJ2-7; D might be TRBD1 (6 bases). The CDR3 sequence is 14 residues long. V was trimmed by 6 bases and J by 3 bases, leaving 18 bases between them. Looked up from germline, CDR1 is DFQATT and CDR2 is SNEGSKA (reference sequence). The CDR3 nucleotides read TGCAGTGCCGAACGGGCTCGAGGGGGCTACGAGCAGTACTTC. Its protein product is CSAERARGGYEQYF.

This clonotype turned up a few times. This sequence joins TRBV6-2 or TRBV6-3 and TRBJ2-1, with D perhaps TRBD1 (5 bases). Germline-derived CDR1 and CDR2 are MNHEY and SVGEGT. Trimming removed 6 bases from V and 2 bases from J, with 23 bases in between. The CDR3 is 18 residues long. This CDR3 reads CASRPIPRQRPPYNEQFF. CDR3 nucleotides: TGTGCCAGCAGGCCCATCCCGAGACAGAGACCCCCCTACAATGAGCAGTTCTTC.

This clonotype came up a few times. The chain joins TRBV5-1 to TRBJ2-5; D not resolved. This CDR3 spans 14 amino acids. The germline V and J ends were trimmed by 4 bases and 5 bases, with 15 bases remaining between them. Germline assignment: CDR1 SGHRS and CDR2 YFSETQ. The CDR3 loop reads CASSHRPNLETQYF. The CDR3 DNA reads as TGCGCCAGCAGCCACCGACCTAACCTCGAGACCCAGTACTTC.

A few counts support this clonotype. The chain recombines TRBV28 with TRBJ2-5; possibly TRBD2 for D (5 bases). The length of the CDR3 is 14 residues. V lost 3 bases, J lost 1 base, and 9 bases lay in between. Germline-derived CDR1 and CDR2 are MDHEN and SYDVKM. The CDR3 coding sequence is TGTGCCAGCAGTTTCGGAGAGGGCCAAGAGACCCAGTACTTC. This gives the protein CASSFGEGQETQYF.

This clonotype appeared a few times. CDR3 in amino acids: CASSFKPGLADTDTQYF. The CDR3 coding sequence is TGTGCCAGCAGCTTTAAACCGGGACTAGCGGACACAGATACGCAGTATTTT. This chain uses TRBV7-8 with TRBJ2-3; 11 positions match TRBD2. The V and J ends lost 3 bases and 2 bases, in that order; junction bases with no gene match: 7. This CDR3 region has 17 residues. The germline gives CDR1 SGHVS, CDR2 FQNEAQ.

This chain links TRBV6-5 with TRBJ1-2, with D possibly matching TRBD1 (6 bases). Germline V gene lookup returns CDR1 MNHEY and CDR2 SVGAGI. The CDR3 loop spans 15 amino acids. V dropped 4 bases and J dropped 4 bases, with 16 bases sitting between them. CDR3 sequence reads: CASSSFDRPSYGYTF. DNA of the CDR3: TGTGCCAGCAGTTCCTTCGACAGGCCCAGCTATGGCTACACCTTC.

This clonotype was seen more than once but under ten times. The V gene is TRBV6-5, the J gene TRBJ2-7; 10 nucleotides agree with TRBD2. CDR1 is MNHEY, CDR2 SVGAGI, per germline. The CDR3 loop spans 14 amino acids. The ends lost 5 bases at V and 6 bases at J; junction bases unmatched: 7. The CDR3 DNA sequence: TGTGCCAGCAGTCTTGGACTAGCGGCGGGCGAGCAGTACTTC. As protein: CASSLGLAAGEQYF.

This clonotype was seen a few times. The chain is built from TRBV7-9 and TRBJ2-5; perhaps TRBD1 as D (6 bases). V was cut by 4 bases and J by 5 bases, with 17 bases left in between. The CDR3 totals 15 residues. Germline V gene lookup returns CDR1 SEHNR and CDR2 FQNEAQ (reference sequence). Here the CDR3 DNA reads TGTGCCAGCAGCTACTATTTGGACAGAACGGAGACCCAGTACTTC. The encoded protein is CASSYYLDRTETQYF. The full variable domain, in which reference TRBV7-9 and TRBJ2-5 provide the parts outside the CDR3, is DTGVSQNPRHKITKRGQNVTFRCDPISEHNRLYWYRQTLGQGPEFLTYFQNEAQLEKSRLLSDRFSAERPKGSFSTLEIQRTEQGDSAMYLCASSYYLDRTETQYFGPGTRLLVL.

This clonotype was observed many times. This chain links TRBV7-9 with TRBJ1-2, with D possibly being TRBD1 (6 bases). Germline lookup yields CDR1 SEHNR and CDR2 FQNEAQ (reference sequence). V lost 6 bases and J 8 bases, leaving 22 bases between the germline ends. The CDR3 loop spans 15 amino acids. CDR3 region: CASSDEGTSYRGYTF. CDR3 in DNA: TGTGCCAGCAGTGATGAGGGGACATCCTACAGAGGCTACACCTTC.

This clonotype has a handful of counts. The chain uses TRBV7-2 and TRBJ2-7, with D possibly matching TRBD1 (5 bases). From germline, CDR1 is SGHTA and CDR2 FQGNSA. This CDR3 comprises 12 residues. Trimming cost V 1 base and J 10 bases, with 11 bases left between them. The CDR3 here is CASSLGAGSQYF. The DNA for the CDR3 is TGTGCCAGCAGCTTAGGGGCAGGGTCACAGTACTTC.

This clonotype has more than one count but fewer than ten. The chain is built from TRBV4-3 and TRBJ2-5; TRBD2 agrees at 12 bases. The trim removed 1 base at V and 5 bases at J, leaving 8 bases unmatched. Germline CDR1 reads LGHNA; CDR2 reads YSLEER. This CDR3 is built from 17 residues. The CDR3 reads CASSQGLAGGQGETQYF. The CDR3 region has the DNA TGCGCCAGCAGCCAAGGGCTAGCGGGAGGGCAAGGGGAGACCCAGTACTTC.

This clonotype appeared a few times. CDR3 in DNA: TGCGCCAGCAGCGAATTAACAGGGGCCGGGGATTCACCCCTCCACTTT. Protein sequence: CASSELTGAGDSPLHF. The chain recombines TRBV5-1 with TRBJ1-6; TRBD1 matches 7 bases. The CDR3 is made up of 16 amino acids. CDR1 and CDR2 (germline): SGHRS, YFSETQ. The ends lost 4 bases at V and 8 bases at J; junction bases unmatched: 12. The full variable domain, completed using reference TRBV5-1 and TRBJ1-6, is KAGVTQTPRYLIKTRGQQVTLSCSPISGHRSVSWYQQTPGQGLQFLFEYFSETQRNKGNFPGRFSGRQFSNSRSEMNVSTLELGDSALYLCASSELTGAGDSPLHFGNGTRLTVT.

The chain is built from TRBV14 and TRBJ2-7; tentative D call: TRBD1 (6 bases). The CDR3 loop spans 15 amino acids. The germline V and J ends were trimmed by 3 bases and 4 bases, with 16 bases remaining between them. Germline V gene lookup returns CDR1 SGHDN and CDR2 FVKESK. CDR3 loop: CASSHRTVVEYEQYF. CDR3 sequence (DNA): TGTGCCAGCAGCCACAGGACAGTCGTCGAGTACGAGCAGTACTTC.

This chain uses TRBV6-5 with TRBJ2-7, with 7 bases lining up with TRBD1. In germline, CDR1 is MNHEY, CDR2 SVGAGI. V was clipped by 5 bases and J by 8 bases; unmatched bases: 3. This CDR3 spans 11 amino acids. The DNA of the CDR3 is TGTGCCAGCAGTCACAGGGGACAGCAGTACTTC. Translated, it gives CASSHRGQQYF.

This clonotype appeared many times. The chain links TRBV11-1 to TRBJ2-1, with 8 bases fitting TRBD2. Germline V gives CDR1 SGHAT, CDR2 FQDESV (reference sequence). There are 15 residues in the CDR3. V shed 3 bases and J 2 bases; nucleotides not matched to a gene: 3. Here the CDR3 DNA reads TGTGCCAGCAGCTTGAGCGGGAGCCCCTACAATGAGCAGTTCTTC. Its translation is CASSLSGSPYNEQFF.

This clonotype was counted a few times. This rearrangement joins TRBV12-3 or TRBV12-4 to TRBJ1-5; D ambiguous. Trimming took off 5 bases at V and 1 base at J, with 12 bases between the two ends. The CDR3 covers 15 residues. CDR3 sequence reads: CASSPREGSNQPQHF. The CDR3 DNA is TGTGCCAGCAGTCCCCGAGAGGGCAGCAATCAGCCCCAGCATTTT.

The V call is TRBV12-3 or TRBV12-4, the J call TRBJ1-5; no clear D. The CDR3 is 16 amino acids. The germline V and J ends were trimmed by 2 bases and 0 bases, with 11 bases remaining between them. This CDR3 reads CASSLFGGNSNQPQHF. The CDR3, as DNA: TGTGCCAGCAGTTTATTCGGCGGAAATAGCAATCAGCCCCAGCATTTT.

The chain's CDR3 is CASSHTQYF. The CDR3 coding sequence is TGTGCCAGCAGTCATACGCAGTATTTT. V is TRBV6-1 and J is TRBJ2-3, with D hard to call. The CDR3 is 9 amino acids. Trimming shortened V by 5 bases and J by 7 bases, and 1 base separated the two germline ends. Germline V lookup: CDR1 MNHNS, CDR2 SASEGT.

J is TRBJ2-1 and V is TRBV19; 7 bases fit TRBD2. The V segment lost 4 bases and the J segment 0 bases; nucleotides outside the gene matches: 3. The V gene's germline CDR1 is LNHDA and CDR2 SQIVND (reference sequence). The length of the CDR3 is 15 residues. The DNA for the CDR3 is TGTGCCAGTAGTAGAGCGGGGCTCTCCTACAATGAGCAGTTCTTC. This gives the protein CASSRAGLSYNEQFF.

This clonotype came up many times. V gene TRBV20-1 combines with J gene TRBJ2-7; 8 bases are shared with TRBD1. Germline V gives CDR1 DFQATT, CDR2 SNEGSKA (reference sequence). J was trimmed by 7 bases and V by 0 bases; bases with no gene match: 8. The CDR3 sequence is 14 residues long. CDR3 protein: CSARDYQGAKEQYF. CDR3 nucleotides: TGCAGTGCTAGAGATTACCAGGGGGCGAAGGAGCAGTACTTC.

The gene calls are TRBV5-1 and TRBJ2-2, with a weak D call TRBD1 (6 bases). V lost 4 bases to trimming and J lost 1 base, with 8 bases between them. The V gene's germline CDR1 is SGHRS and CDR2 YFSETQ. This CDR3 region has 14 residues. The CDR3 loop is CASSKTGNTGELFF. The CDR3 DNA reads TGCGCCAGCAGCAAGACAGGGAACACCGGGGAGCTGTTTTTT.

In this sample, this clonotype turned up a few times. The chain has TRBV12-3 or TRBV12-4 and TRBJ1-5; perhaps TRBD1 as D (5 bases). This CDR3 is 13 amino acids long. Trimming removed 7 bases at V and 7 bases at J, with 14 bases between. CDR3 region: CASMRGIEQPQHF. The CDR3 DNA sequence: TGTGCCAGCATGCGGGGGATAGAACAGCCCCAGCATTTT.

The chain couples TRBV5-1 to TRBJ1-1; 10 bases align to TRBD1. The CDR3 spans 14 residues. The trim removed 4 bases at V and 4 bases at J, leaving 4 bases unmatched. CDR1 and CDR2 (germline): SGHRS, YFSETQ. CDR3 bases: TGCGCCAGCAGCCCGGACAGGGGGGGCACTGAAGCTTTCTTT. This translates into CASSPDRGGTEAFF.

This clonotype occurred many times. The chain has TRBV12-3 or TRBV12-4 and TRBJ1-6, with D possibly being TRBD1 (5 bases). Trimming removed 3 bases from V and 13 bases from J, with 10 bases in between. This CDR3 comprises 12 residues. The CDR3 is CASSLEGAPLHF. The CDR3 DNA sequence: TGTGCCAGCAGTTTGGAAGGGGCGCCCCTCCACTTT.

The V call is TRBV28, the J call TRBJ2-5; 7 bases match TRBD1. This CDR3 contains 15 residues. V dropped 5 bases and J dropped 1; count of bases not matched to a gene: 7. Germline V gene data show CDR1 as MDHEN and CDR2 as SYDVKM. CDR3 protein: CASSPGQATQETQYF. The CDR3 nucleotides read TGTGCCAGCAGTCCCGGACAGGCCACCCAAGAGACCCAGTACTTC.